One sample yielded the 21 T cell receptor beta chains listed below, sequenced in a study of cytomegalovirus exposure and HLA in healthy donors. In the PCR, 60 Vbeta and 13 Jbeta primers were used. Assay: immunoSEQ multiplex PCR; the TCRdb copy retains only in-frame clones and omits some. The table has 80,000 to 100,000 clones, about 81% seen once; the top ten hold about 1.5%. Sample: PBMCs. The receptors were gathered from a man aged 35 to 55 in good health and CMV-seronegative.

This clone was counted a few times. The chain employs TRBV10-1 and TRBJ1-1; D is uncertain. Germline assignment: CDR1 WNHNN and CDR2 SYGVQD (reference sequence). The CDR3 is 13 amino acids. V lost 4 bases, J lost 0 bases, and 6 bases lay in between. The CDR3 coding sequence is TGCGCCAGCAGTGGGGGAGTGAACACTGAAGCTTTCTTT. This translates into CASSGGVNTEAFF.

The chain couples TRBV6-6 to TRBJ2-2; a possible D gene is TRBD2 (5 bases). CDR3 length: 16 amino acids. V lost 0 bases and J lost 0, with 8 bases in between. The germline V gene has CDR1 MNHNY and CDR2 SVGAGI (reference sequence). CDR3 in DNA: TGTGCCAGCAGTTACTCATCAGCGGCGAACACCGGGGAGCTGTTTTTT. Its protein product is CASSYSSAANTGELFF.

This clone has only a few counts. The chain uses TRBV30 and TRBJ2-5; the match to TRBD2 covers 8 bases. This CDR3 has 15 amino acids. V lost 5 bases to trimming and J lost 5 bases; unmatched junction nucleotides: 13. Per germline, CDR1 GTSNPN and CDR2 SVGIG (reference sequence). The CDR3 reads CAWRRSGGRMETQYF. The CDR3, as DNA: TGTGCCTGGCGCCGGTCGGGGGGGAGGATGGAGACCCAGTACTTC.

The chain combines TRBV7-9 with TRBJ2-1; 8 bases line up with TRBD2. CDR1 is SEHNR and CDR2 is FQNEAQ in the germline V gene (reference sequence). The CDR3 runs to 16 residues. V shed 0 bases and J 8 bases; nucleotides not matched to a gene: 9. The CDR3 DNA sequence: TGTGCCAGCAGCTTAGCTAGGCGGGGGGATGGCTATGAGCAGTTCTTC. Protein product: CASSLARRGDGYEQFF.

This clone was observed once. The V and J genes are TRBV7-8 and TRBJ2-2, with D perhaps matching TRBD1 (6 bases). The CDR3 runs 15 residues. V was clipped by 2 bases and J by 3 bases, with 10 bases between them. Germline lookup yields CDR1 SGHVS and CDR2 FQNEAQ. The CDR3 loop reads CASSLPGADTGELFF. As DNA, the CDR3 is TGTGCCAGCAGCTTACCAGGGGCAGACACCGGGGAGCTGTTTTTT.

The CDR3 is CASMSHTEAFF. As DNA, the CDR3 is TGTGCCAGCATGTCCCATACTGAAGCTTTCTTT. The chain recombines TRBV9 with TRBJ1-1, with D unresolved. The CDR3 covers 11 residues. V was trimmed by 6 bases and J by 5 bases, leaving 8 bases between them. Germline V gene sequence: CDR1 SGDLS, CDR2 YYNGEE.

V and J are TRBV5-4 and TRBJ2-2; TRBD2 agrees at 12 bases. The germline gives CDR1 SGHNT, CDR2 YYREEE (reference sequence). This CDR3 has 15 amino acids. With 4 bases clipped from V and 6 bases from J, the junction kept 4 bases outside the gene matches. In DNA, the CDR3 is TGTGCCAGCAGCCCTAGCGGGGGGGGCCCCGGGGAGCTGTTTTTT. Its protein is CASSPSGGGPGELFF.

V usage is TRBV10-3 and J usage is TRBJ1-2; D gene uncertain. Trimming shortened V by 2 bases and J by 4 bases, and 20 bases separated the two germline ends. Germline values: CDR1 ENHRY, CDR2 SYGVKD. The CDR3 is made up of 17 amino acids. The CDR3 is CAISEPPGVLFPYGYTF. The CDR3 DNA reads as TGTGCCATCAGTGAGCCACCCGGGGTCCTATTCCCCTATGGCTACACCTTC.

The V and J genes are TRBV18 and TRBJ1-4, with 8 bases aligning to TRBD1. Germline V gene data show CDR1 as KGHSH and CDR2 as LQKENI. Trimming removed 4 bases from V and 8 bases from J; junction bases left unmatched: 9. CDR3 size: 15 residues. CDR3 coding DNA: TGTGCCAGCTCACGAACCGGGACAGGCTCAGAAAAACTGTTTTTT. It is translated as CASSRTGTGSEKLFF.

This clone was detected only once. The chain carries TRBV7-2 and TRBJ2-7, with D possibly matching TRBD1 (6 bases). The V gene's germline CDR1 is SGHTA and CDR2 FQGNSA. CDR3 length equals 16 residues. V gave up 2 bases and J gave up 5 bases, with 19 bases separating them. The CDR3 bases are TGTGCCAGCAGCTTAAGGATGGGTGGGGGCCTGCACGAGCAGTACTTC. Protein product: CASSLRMGGGLHEQYF.

The chain joins TRBV9 to TRBJ1-1; 8 positions match TRBD1. Germline V gives CDR1 SGDLS, CDR2 YYNGEE. The J segment lost 2 bases and the V segment lost 3 bases, leaving 9 bases of the junction unmatched. The CDR3 has 16 amino acids. The CDR3 region has the DNA TGTGCCAGCAGCGCCTTAGGACAGGGCGTAAACACTGAAGCTTTCTTT. Its protein product is CASSALGQGVNTEAFF.

The chain employs TRBV7-3 and TRBJ2-1; possible D gene TRBD2, 6 bases. The CDR3 extends over 14 amino acids. Deletions cut 1 base from V and 11 bases from J, with 15 bases between. Looked up from germline, CDR1 is SGHTA and CDR2 is FQGTGA. CDR3 amino acids: CASSLRARGDQQFF. For the CDR3, the DNA is TGTGCCAGCAGCTTAAGGGCGCGGGGCGATCAGCAGTTCTTC.

The chain uses TRBV6-1 and TRBJ1-2, with TRBD1 matching 9 bases. The germline V gene has CDR1 MNHNS and CDR2 SASEGT. J gave up 4 bases and V 8 bases, and 5 bases lay outside the gene matches. The length of the CDR3 is 13 residues. The CDR3: CASFDRGSYGYTF. Written as DNA, the CDR3 is TGTGCCAGCTTCGACAGGGGGAGCTATGGCTACACCTTC.

The rearrangement joins TRBV5-6 to TRBJ2-5; D ambiguous. V was clipped by 0 bases and J by 2 bases, with 8 bases between them. Germline CDR1 SGHDT, CDR2 YYEEEE. The CDR3 is made up of 14 amino acids. The CDR3 protein is CASSLVQRQETQYF. As DNA, the CDR3 is TGTGCCAGCAGCTTGGTACAGAGACAAGAGACCCAGTACTTC.

CDR3 sequence: CASSVSAGADYGYTF. CDR3 in DNA: TGTGCCAGCAGTGTTAGTGCAGGGGCGGACTATGGCTACACCTTC. The chain couples TRBV6-1 to TRBJ1-2, with a tentative D call TRBD1 (6 bases). V lost 4 bases, J lost 3 bases, and 15 bases lay in between. This CDR3 is 15 amino acids long. The germline gives CDR1 MNHNS, CDR2 SASEGT.

J is TRBJ2-4 and V is TRBV7-8; 9 bases align to TRBD1. The CDR3 is 18 amino acids. Germline assignment: CDR1 SGHVS and CDR2 FQNEAQ. V shed 0 bases and J 2 bases; nucleotides not matched to a gene: 8. The CDR3 protein is CASSLALRTGDTKNIQYF. Here the CDR3 DNA reads TGTGCCAGCAGCTTAGCGCTGAGGACAGGGGACACCAAAAACATTCAGTACTTC.

The chain recombines TRBV2 with TRBJ2-3; the D gene is possibly TRBD2 (5 bases). Between the trimmed V and J ends, which lost 7 bases and 4 bases, there was a span of 9 bases. The CDR3 contains 12 residues. Looked up from germline, CDR1 is SNHLY and CDR2 is FYNNEI. CDR3 sequence: CASMGRPDTQYF. In DNA form, the CDR3 reads TGTGCCAGCATGGGGAGACCAGATACGCAGTATTTT.

This sequence joins TRBV6-5 and TRBJ1-3; TRBD1 matches 9 bases. This CDR3 has 15 amino acids. V shed 4 bases and J 6 bases; nucleotides not matched to a gene: 7. Germline V gives CDR1 MNHEY, CDR2 SVGAGI. The CDR3: CASSSSGTGPNTIYF. CDR3 nucleotide sequence: TGTGCCAGCAGTTCAAGCGGGACAGGGCCAAACACCATATATTTT.

CDR3 in amino acids: CASSYIQGLAEAFF. The CDR3 DNA reads TGTGCCAGCAGTTACATCCAGGGTTTAGCTGAAGCTTTCTTT. The chain combines TRBV6-5 with TRBJ1-1; the D gene is possibly TRBD1 (5 bases). CDR1 is MNHEY and CDR2 is SVGAGI in the germline V gene. V lost 2 bases and J 6 bases, leaving 13 bases between the germline ends. This CDR3 has 14 residues.

This sequence joins TRBV7-6 and TRBJ2-7; maybe TRBD1 (8 bases). This CDR3 is 18 amino acids long. The V end lost 2 bases, the J end lost 4 bases, and 24 bases lay between the germline ends. Germline V CDR1 and CDR2: SGHVS, FNYEAQ. The CDR3 DNA is TGTGCCAGCAGCTTAAGAGCCGGACAGGGCCCGGGGGGTTACGAGCAGTACTTC. Translating gives CASSLRAGQGPGGYEQYF.

The chain combines TRBV6-1 with TRBJ1-3, with unresolved D. The CDR3 is 13 amino acids. V lost 7 bases, J lost 3 bases, and 10 bases lay in between. Germline-derived CDR1 and CDR2 are MNHNS and SASEGT. This CDR3 reads CASTKELGNTIYF. CDR3 bases: TGTGCCAGCACGAAAGAGCTTGGAAACACCATATATTTT.